A selection of T cell receptor beta chains follows, all from one sample in a study of OX40 agonist ivuxolimab in advanced cancers. Profiled with immunoSEQ multiplex PCR; TCRdb holds only in-frame clones, not every one. Altogether tens of thousands of clones are present, nearly 90% being singletons, with the ten largest covering about 0.3%. Sequenced here: CD4+ or CD8+ T cells sorted from blood, sampled in a trial of the OX40 agonist ivuxolimab. The receptors were gathered from an adult with an advanced solid tumor such as melanoma, head and neck, liver or kidney cancer. CDR3s include the opening cysteine and the closing phenylalanine or tryptophan. Each record gives: D gene, J gene, clone size, V gene, CDR3 DNA, CDR3 protein. The D gene is left open where the match is weak. Not all rows give a size; the values are once, few, many and, for expanded clones, a class.

d_gene: -; j_gene: TRBJ2-5; abundance: -; v_gene: TRBV7-2; CDR3nt: TGTGCCAGCAGCTTACTTAGGGGAGAGACCCAGTACTTC; CDR3aa: CASSLLRGETQYF
d_gene: TRBD2; j_gene: TRBJ2-3; abundance: -; v_gene: TRBV7-9; CDR3nt: TGTGCCAGCAGCTTATCACTAGCGGGGGGGCCTAAGGAAGATACGCAGTATTTT; CDR3aa: CASSLSLAGGPKEDTQYF
d_gene: TRBD1; j_gene: TRBJ2-7; abundance: -; v_gene: TRBV18; CDR3nt: TGTGCCAGCTCCCCCGGGACAGGGACCTACGAGCAGTACTTC; CDR3aa: CASSPGTGTYEQYF
d_gene: TRBD2; j_gene: TRBJ2-1; abundance: -; v_gene: TRBV5-6; CDR3nt: TGTGCCAGCAGCTTGGTGCGTAGCGGGGGGGCAGGTGAGCAGTTCTTC; CDR3aa: CASSLVRSGGAGEQFF
d_gene: TRBD1; j_gene: TRBJ1-5; abundance: -; v_gene: TRBV27; CDR3nt: TGTGCCAGCAGTTTATCAGGGGGCGGACGGGGTCAGCCCCAGCATTTT; CDR3aa: CASSLSGGGRGQPQHF
d_gene: -; j_gene: TRBJ2-7; abundance: -; v_gene: TRBV15; CDR3nt: TGTGCCACCAGCGGGAATTCCTACGAGCAGTACTTC; CDR3aa: CATSGNSYEQYF
d_gene: -; j_gene: TRBJ1-2; abundance: few; v_gene: TRBV6-5; CDR3nt: TGTGCCAGCACCCGGGCTGGGACAAACTATGGCTACACCTTC; CDR3aa: CASTRAGTNYGYTF
d_gene: TRBD2; j_gene: TRBJ2-7; abundance: few; v_gene: TRBV27; CDR3nt: TGTGCCAGCAGTTTAGAACGGGGGGTGTACGAGCAGTACTTC; CDR3aa: CASSLERGVYEQYF
d_gene: TRBD1; j_gene: TRBJ2-1; abundance: few; v_gene: TRBV5-4; CDR3nt: TGTGCCAGCAGCAACCGACAGGGTAATGAGCAGTTCTTC; CDR3aa: CASSNRQGNEQFF
d_gene: TRBD1; j_gene: TRBJ1-2; abundance: -; v_gene: TRBV7-9; CDR3nt: TGTGCCAGCAGCTTAGCGCAACAGGGGGACAACTATGGCTACACCTTC; CDR3aa: CASSLAQQGDNYGYTF
d_gene: TRBD1; j_gene: TRBJ2-7; abundance: -; v_gene: TRBV10-1; CDR3nt: TGCGCCAGCAGCGCCGCGGACAGGGACGAGCAGTACTTC; CDR3aa: CASSAADRDEQYF
d_gene: TRBD1; j_gene: TRBJ1-6; abundance: once; v_gene: TRBV27; CDR3nt: TGTGCCAGCAGAGCAGGGGGCCGGGATTCACCCCTCCACTTT; CDR3aa: CASRAGGRDSPLHF
d_gene: -; j_gene: TRBJ2-2; abundance: -; v_gene: TRBV2; CDR3nt: TGTGCCAGCAGTAGGGGGTCCGGGGAGCTGTTTTTT; CDR3aa: CASSRGSGELFF
d_gene: TRBD1; j_gene: TRBJ1-2; abundance: -; v_gene: TRBV5-5; CDR3nt: TGTGCCAGCAGCTTCTCGTCCGGGACAGGGGCCACGCGGGAAGGCTACACCTTC; CDR3aa: CASSFSSGTGATREGYTF
d_gene: -; j_gene: TRBJ2-7; abundance: -; v_gene: TRBV25-1; CDR3nt: TGTGCCAGCAGTTCCGTATGGGCAGCCGCCTCGTACGAGCAGTACTTC; CDR3aa: CASSSVWAAASYEQYF
d_gene: -; j_gene: TRBJ1-1; abundance: -; v_gene: TRBV12-1; CDR3nt: TGTGCCAGCAGCCCCTTTACGGCCAGTACGAACACTGAAGCTTTCTTT; CDR3aa: CASSPFTASTNTEAFF
d_gene: -; j_gene: TRBJ1-5; abundance: -; v_gene: TRBV19; CDR3nt: TGTGCCAGTACCCTAGAACGGGGGCAGCCCCAGCATTTT; CDR3aa: CASTLERGQPQHF